A selection of T cell receptor beta chains follows, all from one sample in a study of human T cells and chemical hapten exposure. In TCRdb, the RACE reads were re-called with MiXCR into one record per CDR3 protein. The sample lists approximately 50,000 distinct CDR3 sequences; approximately 9.6% were seen once. The specimen comprised whole blood, sampled in connection with sensitization to the hapten diphenylcyclopropenone (DPC). The receptors here all came from a woman aged 30 to 39 with alopecia areata. Some clones in this sample may be carry-over from other donors' samples. CDR3s include the opening cysteine and the closing phenylalanine or tryptophan. The D gene is left open where the match is weak. Expanded clones are given a class, and other clones once, few, many or no size at all.

size	V	D	J	DNA	CDR3
many	TRBV19	TRBD1	TRBJ1-5	TGTGCCAGTAGGGGCCCGGGACAGGGAGGATTCTTTAATCAGCCCCAGCATTTT	CASRGPGQGGFFNQPQHF
few	TRBV7-9	NA	TRBJ1-6	TGTGCCAGCAGGAGGGTGGACTATAATTCACCCCTCCACTTT	CASRRVDYNSPLHF
few	TRBV3-1	TRBD1	TRBJ2-7	TGTGCCAGCAGCCCCCGGGACAGCGAGCAGTACTTC	CASSPRDSEQYF
many	TRBV15	NA	TRBJ1-4	TGTGCCACCAGCAGAGATCGGGGTGAAAAACTGTTTTTT	CATSRDRGEKLFF
NA	TRBV9	NA	TRBJ1-2	TGTGCCAGCAGCCCAGCGGCGCGGTACTATGGCTACACCTTC	CASSPAARYYGYTF
many	TRBV5-6	NA	TRBJ2-1	TGTGCCAGCAGCTGGGCACGGACATTCTCCTACAATGAGCAGTTCTTC	CASSWARTFSYNEQFF
few	TRBV6-5	TRBD2	TRBJ2-3	TGTGCCAGCAGTCTTAGCGGGGGGAAAACAGATACGCAGTATTTT	CASSLSGGKTDTQYF
few	TRBV5-1	TRBD1	TRBJ2-7	TGCGCCAGCACCTATGGCGGGACAGGGGGCCCCTACGAGCAGTACTTC	CASTYGGTGGPYEQYF
many	TRBV28	TRBD1	TRBJ1-1	TGTGCCAGCAGTTTACATCCCGGGACAGGGGGTAAAGCTTTCTTT	CASSLHPGTGGKAFF
many	TRBV28	NA	TRBJ1-5	TGTGCCAGCAGTTTACGGGGTAGCAATCAGCCCCAGCATTTT	CASSLRGSNQPQHF